Shown below are 32 T cell receptor beta chains from a single sample sequenced in a study of blood T cell repertoires in COVID-19. Here immunoSEQ multiplex PCR was the method, and the copy in TCRdb shows in-frame clones only, minus some. This sample yields some 180,000 clones, of which less than 85% are seen a single time; more than 4.5% belongs to the top ten. Material: PBMCs or T cells enriched from blood (not recorded which). Receptor source: a woman aged 60-75 years with acute COVID-19.

The chain uses TRBV19 and TRBJ2-2, with no clear D. The V end lost 7 bases, the J end lost 6 bases, and 9 bases lay between the germline ends. CDR1 LNHDA and CDR2 SQIVND come from the germline V gene (reference sequence). This CDR3 spans 12 amino acids. CDR3 bases: TGTGCCAGTACAGTATATGCCGGGGAGCTGTTTTTT. It is translated as CASTVYAGELFF.

The CDR3 coding sequence is TGTGCCAGCAGGAAGTGGGCGGGAGGTCTTAAGACCCAGTACTTC. Encoded protein: CASRKWAGGLKTQYF. This rearrangement joins TRBV5-6 to TRBJ2-5; 8 bases map to TRBD2. Germline CDR1 SGHDT, CDR2 YYEEEE. V lost 5 bases and J lost 6; bases outside the gene matches: 12. This CDR3 has 15 amino acids.

This clone was recorded at least ten times. The rearrangement links TRBV9 to TRBJ1-2; weak D call: TRBD1 (5 bases). V lost 1 base and J 4 bases, leaving 8 bases between the germline ends. This CDR3 is built from 13 residues. Germline V gene data show CDR1 as SGDLS and CDR2 as YYNGEE. DNA for the CDR3: TGTGCCAGCAGCGTACAGGGTCCCTATGGCTACACCTTC. It codes for CASSVQGPYGYTF.

Only a few counts were recorded for this clone. The chain couples TRBV9 to TRBJ2-7; 7 bases align to TRBD1. Germline CDR1 SGDLS, CDR2 YYNGEE. CDR3 length: 15 amino acids. V dropped 6 bases and J dropped 7; count of bases not matched to a gene: 16. CDR3 DNA: TGTGCCAGCACCCTTACAGGGGACGGTGTTCAGGAGCAGTACTTC. Translating it yields CASTLTGDGVQEQYF.

The gene calls are TRBV4-2 and TRBJ2-2, with a tentative D call TRBD2 (6 bases). Germline CDR1 LGHNA, CDR2 YNFKEQ. Trimming shortened V by 4 bases and J by 3 bases, and 15 bases separated the two germline ends. This CDR3 contains 16 residues. CDR3 sequence reads: CASSPSKGGDTGELFF. The CDR3 DNA is TGTGCCAGCAGCCCCTCCAAAGGAGGGGACACCGGGGAGCTGTTTTTT.

Only a few counts were recorded for this clone. The chain recombines TRBV11-3 with TRBJ2-1, with D tentatively TRBD2 (5 bases). CDR1 is SGHNT, CDR2 YENEEA, per germline. This CDR3 is 13 amino acids long. The ends were cut back, 2 bases at V and 8 bases at J, with 10 bases in the middle. The CDR3: CASSLRSRDEQFF. Here the CDR3 DNA reads TGTGCCAGCAGCTTACGGTCGAGGGATGAGCAGTTCTTC.

The rearrangement links TRBV10-1 to TRBJ2-2, with D perhaps TRBD2 (7 bases). V gave up 2 bases and J gave up 5 bases, with 15 bases separating them. Germline values: CDR1 WNHNN, CDR2 SYGVQD (reference sequence). CDR3 length: 16 amino acids. The CDR3 protein is CASSERRGANTGELFF. CDR3 coding DNA: TGCGCCAGCAGTGAGCGACGGGGGGCTAATACCGGGGAGCTGTTTTTT.

This clone is a singleton in its sample. V and J are TRBV10-2 and TRBJ2-3, with 7 bases matching TRBD1. With 4 bases clipped from V and 2 bases from J, the junction kept 3 bases outside the gene matches. CDR3 length: 14 residues. The V gene's germline CDR1 is WSHSY and CDR2 SAAADI. This CDR3 reads CASSVQGITDTQYF. The CDR3 DNA follows: TGCGCCAGCAGTGTACAGGGGATCACAGATACGCAGTATTTT.

This chain uses TRBV19 with TRBJ2-3; TRBD1 matches at 12 bases. There are 17 residues in the CDR3. V lost 10 bases to trimming and J lost 0 bases; unmatched junction nucleotides: 11. CDR1 and CDR2 (germline): LNHDA, SQIVND (reference sequence). The chain's CDR3 is CATRDRGLFSSTDTQYF. The CDR3 DNA follows: TGTGCCACCAGGGACAGGGGGCTTTTTTCTAGCACAGATACGCAGTATTTT.

The genes are TRBV27 and TRBJ2-7; 7 bases are a match to TRBD1. The CDR3 loop spans 17 amino acids. V lost 3 bases to trimming and J lost 2 bases; unmatched junction nucleotides: 13. Germline values: CDR1 MNHEY, CDR2 SMNVEV (reference sequence). CDR3 sequence (DNA): TGTGCCAGCAGTTTGGTCGACGGGACAGAACTTACCTACGAGCAGTACTTC. This codes for CASSLVDGTELTYEQYF.

The chain recombines TRBV7-9 with TRBJ2-7; a weak D match, TRBD1 (5 bases). There are 13 residues in the CDR3. Trimming removed 4 bases at V and 7 bases at J, with 14 bases between. CDR1 and CDR2 (germline): SEHNR, FQNEAQ (reference sequence). The CDR3 coding sequence is TGTGCCAGCAGCTCCCAGGGAATTGGAGAGCAGTACTTC. It yields the protein CASSSQGIGEQYF.

The V and J genes are TRBV5-4 and TRBJ1-4; no firm D call. Germline V lookup: CDR1 SGHNT, CDR2 YYREEE (reference sequence). Trimming removed 2 bases from V and 10 bases from J, with 18 bases in between. This CDR3 has 15 amino acids. CDR3 nucleotide sequence: TGTGCCAGCAGCTTCACCCGCGGAACATCGGTAAAACTGTTTTTT. It encodes CASSFTRGTSVKLFF.

The chain recombines TRBV19 with TRBJ2-7, with 8 bases aligning to TRBD2. V was pared by 0 bases and J by 2 bases, with 6 bases of the junction left unmatched. The CDR3 totals 16 residues. Looked up from germline, CDR1 is LNHDA and CDR2 is SQIVND (reference sequence). The CDR3 DNA is TGTGCCAGTAGTATAGAACTAGCGGCCTTAACCTACGAGCAGTACTTC. This gives the protein CASSIELAALTYEQYF.

This chain joins TRBV11-2 and TRBJ2-7; 7 nucleotides align to TRBD2. The V segment lost 4 bases and the J segment 2 bases; nucleotides outside the gene matches: 2. Looked up from germline, CDR1 is SGHAT and CDR2 is FQNNGV. The CDR3 runs to 13 residues. CDR3 sequence reads: CASSYGLAYEQYF. CDR3 sequence (DNA): TGTGCCAGCAGCTACGGACTAGCCTACGAGCAGTACTTC.

The rearrangement links TRBV28 to TRBJ2-7, with 10 bases matching TRBD1. The CDR3 extends over 15 amino acids. Germline CDR1 and CDR2: MDHEN and SYDVKM. V shed 5 bases and J 2 bases; nucleotides not matched to a gene: 6. CDR3 in amino acids: CASSPMGTGAYEQYV. DNA of the CDR3: TGTGCCAGCAGTCCCATGGGGACAGGGGCCTACGAGCAGTACGTC.

This sequence joins TRBV27 and TRBJ1-5; D is uncertain. Germline V CDR1 and CDR2: MNHEY, SMNVEV (reference sequence). Trimming removed 1 base at V and 0 bases at J, with 7 bases between. The CDR3 is 15 amino acids. The CDR3 protein is CASSLYTDSNQPQHF. The DNA for the CDR3 is TGTGCCAGCAGTTTATATACAGATAGCAATCAGCCCCAGCATTTT.

J is TRBJ1-3 and V is TRBV19, with 8 bases fitting TRBD1. J was trimmed by 2 bases and V by 5 bases; bases with no gene match: 5. In germline, CDR1 is LNHDA, CDR2 SQIVND (reference sequence). This CDR3 is 15 amino acids long. As DNA, the CDR3 is TGTGCCAGTAGTTTACAGGGGGATGCTGGAAACACCATATATTTT. Translation gives CASSLQGDAGNTIYF.

The rearrangement joins TRBV5-1 to TRBJ1-2; 12 nucleotides agree with TRBD1. J was trimmed by 2 bases and V by 0 bases; bases with no gene match: 5. The CDR3 has 17 amino acids. Germline CDR1 reads SGHRS; CDR2 reads YFSETQ. The CDR3 reads CASSLDGTGGRNYGYTF. The CDR3 nucleotides are TGCGCCAGCAGCTTGGACGGGACAGGGGGCCGGAACTATGGCTACACCTTC.

This chain joins TRBV27 and TRBJ1-2; D is undetermined. CDR3 length: 14 residues. Germline CDR1 is MNHEY and CDR2 is SMNVEV (reference sequence). V gave up 5 bases and J gave up 3 bases, with 13 bases separating them. Here the CDR3 reads CASSPGQVYYGYTF. The CDR3 region has the DNA TGTGCCAGCAGTCCAGGCCAGGTTTACTATGGCTACACCTTC.

This chain connects TRBV5-1 to TRBJ2-3; 11 nucleotides align to TRBD2. V lost 4 bases and J lost 3; bases outside the gene matches: 4. In germline, CDR1 is SGHRS, CDR2 YFSETQ. CDR3 length equals 15 residues. The CDR3 loop reads CASSTSGGGTDTQYF. The CDR3 coding sequence is TGCGCCAGCAGCACTAGCGGGGGTGGGACAGATACGCAGTATTTT.

This sequence joins TRBV6-5 and TRBJ2-3; the match to TRBD1 covers 10 bases. Germline V lookup: CDR1 MNHEY, CDR2 SVGAGI. V was clipped by 7 bases and J by 5 bases; unmatched bases: 6. This CDR3 is 14 amino acids long. CDR3 DNA: TGTGCCAGCACCCGACAGGGGGCCGGAGATACGCAGTATTTT. This translates into CASTRQGAGDTQYF.

The rearrangement links TRBV7-2 to TRBJ2-3; 11 bases are shared with TRBD1. The trim removed 4 bases at V and 5 bases at J, leaving 8 bases unmatched. The germline V gene encodes CDR1 SGHTA and CDR2 FQGNSA. The CDR3 is 16 amino acids. The CDR3 DNA is TGTGCCAGCAGCTACTGGACAGGGGGCGTTGGAGATACGCAGTATTTT. Translated: CASSYWTGGVGDTQYF.

The chain employs TRBV5-1 and TRBJ2-3; D ambiguous. The germline V gene encodes CDR1 SGHRS and CDR2 YFSETQ. The ends were cut back, 1 base at V and 0 bases at J, with 6 bases in the middle. The CDR3 consists of 14 residues. The CDR3 bases are TGCGCCAGCAGCTTGAAATCGAGCACAGATACGCAGTATTTT. Its translation: CASSLKSSTDTQYF. The variable domain in full, completed from reference TRBV5-1 and TRBJ2-3, reads KAGVTQTPRYLIKTRGQQVTLSCSPISGHRSVSWYQQTPGQGLQFLFEYFSETQRNKGNFPGRFSGRQFSNSRSEMNVSTLELGDSALYLCASSLKSSTDTQYFGPGTRLTVL.

This clone was seen once. The chain recombines TRBV7-8 with TRBJ2-1; 8 bases fit TRBD1. CDR3 length: 15 amino acids. J was trimmed by 2 bases and V by 5 bases; bases with no gene match: 5. CDR1 and CDR2 (germline): SGHVS, FQNEAQ. In nucleotides, the CDR3 is TGTGCCAGCAGCCCCTCAGGGGGCACCTACAATGAGCAGTTCTTC. Residues: CASSPSGGTYNEQFF.

The chain employs TRBV12-3 or TRBV12-4 and TRBJ1-2; D gene unclear. This CDR3 contains 12 residues. The V end was cut by 5 bases, the J end by 2 bases, with 6 bases between. The CDR3 region has the DNA TGTGCCAGCAGTCAAACAAACTATGGCTACACCTTC. It yields the protein CASSQTNYGYTF.

The V and J genes are TRBV5-5 and TRBJ1-1, with no clear D. Trimming cost V 0 bases and J 4 bases, with 7 bases left between them. Germline CDR1 SGHKS, CDR2 YYEKEE (reference sequence). CDR3 length equals 13 residues. CDR3 amino acids: CASSLETFTEAFF. The CDR3 coding sequence is TGTGCCAGCAGCTTGGAGACTTTCACTGAAGCTTTCTTT. Filled out from reference TRBV5-5 and TRBJ1-1, the complete variable domain reads DAGVTQSPTHLIKTRGQQVTLRCSPISGHKSVSWYQQVLGQGPQFIFQYYEKEERGRGNFPDRFSARQFPNYSSELNVNALLLGDSALYLCASSLETFTEAFFGQGTRLTVV.

The J gene is TRBJ1-6, the V gene TRBV4-1; D gene uncertain. Per germline, CDR1 MGHRA and CDR2 YSYEKL. The CDR3 contains 16 residues. V was clipped by 4 bases and J by 0 bases, with 10 bases between them. The CDR3 DNA sequence: TGCGCCAGCAGCCTTCCACTGAGCTCCTATAATTCACCCCTCCACTTT. As protein: CASSLPLSSYNSPLHF.

The chain carries TRBV18 and TRBJ2-3, with D unresolved. The ends were cut back, 0 bases at V and 1 base at J, with 8 bases in the middle. Germline V gene sequence: CDR1 KGHSH, CDR2 LQKENI. The CDR3 spans 15 residues. CDR3 region: CASSPPGRGTDTQYF. The CDR3 DNA reads as TGTGCCAGCTCACCACCAGGTCGGGGCACAGATACGCAGTATTTT.

The J gene is TRBJ2-7, the V gene TRBV6-5; 7 bases align to TRBD1. The V segment lost 8 bases and the J segment 2 bases; nucleotides outside the gene matches: 3. This CDR3 has 12 residues. The germline CDR1 and CDR2 sequences are MNHEY and SVGAGI. The CDR3 bases are TGTGCCAGCCGGGACAGCACCTACGAGCAGTACTTC. Translated, it gives CASRDSTYEQYF.

V gene TRBV11-2 combines with J gene TRBJ2-3, with D maybe TRBD2 (6 bases). V dropped 6 bases and J dropped 1 base, with 14 bases sitting between them. The CDR3 runs 15 residues. The germline gives CDR1 SGHAT, CDR2 FQNNGV. CDR3 nucleotides: TGTGCCAGCAGTTACTCCGGGAGTGGCACAGATACGCAGTATTTT. This codes for CASSYSGSGTDTQYF.

The genes are TRBV9 and TRBJ2-1; possibly TRBD2 for D (6 bases). This CDR3 is 14 amino acids long. Germline V gene lookup returns CDR1 SGDLS and CDR2 YYNGEE. Between the trimmed V and J ends, which lost 0 bases and 6 bases, there was a span of 10 bases. CDR3 protein: CASSVETSLNEQFF. CDR3 nucleotide sequence: TGTGCCAGCAGCGTAGAAACTAGCCTCAATGAGCAGTTCTTC.

The chain has TRBV4-1 and TRBJ1-2; 9 bases fit TRBD1. This CDR3 contains 15 residues. With 0 bases clipped from V and 2 bases from J, the junction kept 1 base outside the gene matches. The V gene's germline CDR1 is MGHRA and CDR2 YSYEKL. The CDR3 here is CASSQEGTGNYGYTF. For the CDR3, the DNA is TGCGCCAGCAGCCAAGAGGGGACAGGGAACTATGGCTACACCTTC.